Here is one T cell receptor (beta chain) with its context. With 0 bases clipped from V and 5 bases from J, the junction kept 5 bases outside the gene matches. Germline loops: CDR1 LGHDT, CDR2 YNNKEL (reference sequence). The CDR3 is made up of 16 amino acids. The data were taken from a study of control samples from healthy donors and cancer patients. Libraries were prepared by immunoSEQ multiplex PCR; TCRdb keeps only in-frame clonotypes and omits some of them. The sample holds some 410,000 clones, 90% seen once. The chain couples TRBV3-1 (or the pseudogene TRBV3-2) to TRBJ2-7, with TRBD2 matching 12 bases. The receptor was derived from a man in his forties with head and neck cancer. The source material was PBMCs. Here the CDR3 reads CASSQDSSGRAHEQYF. CDR3 coding DNA: TGTGCCAGCAGCCAAGATTCTAGCGGGAGGGCCCACGAGCAGTACTTC.